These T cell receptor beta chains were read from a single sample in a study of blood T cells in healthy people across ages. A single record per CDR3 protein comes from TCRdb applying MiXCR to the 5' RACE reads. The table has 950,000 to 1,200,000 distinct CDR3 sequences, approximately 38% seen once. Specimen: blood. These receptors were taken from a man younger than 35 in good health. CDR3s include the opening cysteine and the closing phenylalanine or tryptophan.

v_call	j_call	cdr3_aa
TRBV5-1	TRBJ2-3	CASSLKSGVGTDTQYF
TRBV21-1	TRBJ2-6	CASSKVGSHFSGANVLTF
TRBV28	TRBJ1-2	CASSLGSGTGDYYGYTF
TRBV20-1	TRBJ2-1	CSARVQRETEQFF
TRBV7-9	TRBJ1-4	CASSNRYQQGGATNEKLFF
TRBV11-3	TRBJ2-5	CASSSRLEQETQYF
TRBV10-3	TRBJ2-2	CAISESTWELFF
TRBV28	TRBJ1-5	CASSWGQAQPQHF
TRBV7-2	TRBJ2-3	CASRSNRGGPSTDTQYF
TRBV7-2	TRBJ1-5	CASSRTGDGSQPQHF